Shown below are 27 T cell receptor beta chains from a single sample sequenced in a study of human T cells and chemical hapten exposure. Time point here: patch test 2, 6 weeks after DPC sensitization. The treatment denotes: therapeutic diphenylcyclopropenone sensitization with weekly scalp DPC. TCRdb re-derived calls from the RACE reads in MiXCR, one entry per CDR3 protein. The sample carries about 70,000 distinct CDR3 sequences, around 8.8% recorded once. The sample in question was whole blood, obtained in connection with sensitization to the hapten diphenylcyclopropenone (DPC). The receptors were gathered from a woman aged 45-65 years with alopecia areata. Some clones in this sample may be carry-over from other donors' samples.

The rearrangement uses TRBV7-2 and TRBJ1-6, with D uncertain. The CDR3 is made up of 16 amino acids. Germline loops: CDR1 SGHTA, CDR2 FQGNSA. Deletions cut 1 base from V and 0 bases from J, with 7 bases between. Here the CDR3 reads CASSLGPSSYNSPLHF. For the CDR3, the DNA is TGTGCCAGCAGCTTAGGGCCGAGCTCCTATAATTCACCCCTCCACTTT.

The rearrangement uses TRBV20-1 and TRBJ2-3, with TRBD2 matching over 11 bases. The V and J ends lost 3 bases and 12 bases, in that order; junction bases with no gene match: 17. This CDR3 has 16 amino acids. Germline assignment: CDR1 DFQATT and CDR2 SNEGSKA (reference sequence). CDR3 coding DNA: TGCAGTGCTAGGGGGACTAGCGGCGCAACCTACTTGGCACAGTATTTT. Protein product: CSARGTSGATYLAQYF.

This clonotype was observed a few times. The chain employs TRBV11-2 and TRBJ2-7; D is undetermined. This CDR3 has 12 amino acids. V lost 10 bases to trimming and J lost 2 bases, with 12 bases between them. The germline V gene encodes CDR1 SGHAT and CDR2 FQNNGV. CDR3 bases: TGTGCCACCACACAACTAACCTACGAGCAGTACTTC. Encoded protein: CATTQLTYEQYF.

This clonotype was seen a handful of times. The chain carries TRBV14 and TRBJ2-7; 8 bases align to TRBD1. Germline V lookup: CDR1 SGHDN, CDR2 FVKESK. V trimming: 0 bases; J trimming: 3 bases; junction bases outside the gene matches: 4. The CDR3 has 15 residues. CDR3 residues: CASSQDTGQGYEQYF. CDR3 coding DNA: TGTGCCAGCAGCCAAGATACAGGACAGGGCTACGAGCAGTACTTC.

The sample holds many counts of this clonotype. This sequence joins TRBV7-9 and TRBJ2-1; the match to TRBD2 covers 8 bases. The V and J ends lost 6 bases and 3 bases, in that order; junction bases with no gene match: 10. Germline CDR1 SEHNR, CDR2 FQNEAQ (reference sequence). The CDR3 consists of 16 residues. The CDR3 coding sequence is TGTGCCAGCAGTCCACTTGCGGGGGGCCTCTACAATGAGCAGTTCTTC. Its protein product is CASSPLAGGLYNEQFF.

This clonotype has more than one count but fewer than ten. In nucleotides, the CDR3 is TGTGCCAGCAGTCCCGCAGGTCGCGAGCAGTACTTC. Translation gives CASSPAGREQYF. The V gene is TRBV5-6, the J gene TRBJ2-7; D gene uncertain. The germline CDR1 and CDR2 sequences are SGHDT and YYEEEE. CDR3 size: 12 residues. V was pared by 5 bases and J by 6 bases, with 12 bases between. The variable domain in full, with the rest retrieved from reference TRBV5-6 and TRBJ2-7, is DAGVTQSPTHLIKTRGQQVTLRCSPKSGHDTVSWYQQALGQGPQFIFQYYEEEERQRGNFPDRFSGHQFPNYSSELNVNALLLGDSALYLCASSPAGREQYFGPGTRLTVT.

This chain links TRBV20-1 with TRBJ1-5, with a possible D match to TRBD1 (6 bases). Trimming removed 6 bases from V and 2 bases from J, with 14 bases in between. The germline gives CDR1 DFQATT, CDR2 SNEGSKA (reference sequence). CDR3 length: 14 residues. CDR3 region: CSAIQGGGNQPQHF. The DNA of the CDR3 is TGCAGTGCAATACAGGGTGGCGGCAATCAGCCCCAGCATTTT.

This clonotype has a handful of counts. The chain carries TRBV15 and TRBJ2-6; 8 nucleotides agree with TRBD1. The V gene's germline CDR1 is LNHNV and CDR2 YYDKDF (reference sequence). V was clipped by 1 base and J by 0 bases; unmatched bases: 5. This CDR3 contains 18 residues. The CDR3 nucleotides read TGTGCCACCAGCAGAGTGGGACAGGCCCTCTCTGGGGCCAACGTCCTGACTTTC. It specifies CATSRVGQALSGANVLTF.

This clonotype was recorded at least ten times. V is TRBV27 and J is TRBJ1-2; D uncertain. The CDR3 consists of 15 residues. Germline-derived CDR1 and CDR2 are MNHEY and SMNVEV (reference sequence). V lost 4 bases and J 4 bases, leaving 16 bases between the germline ends. The CDR3 protein is CASSSTARARYGYTF. The CDR3 DNA is TGTGCCAGCAGTTCCACGGCAAGGGCCCGCTATGGCTACACCTTC.

The sample holds a few counts of this clonotype. J is TRBJ2-1 and V is TRBV9; D is perhaps TRBD1 (6 bases). The V end was cut by 4 bases, the J end by 6 bases, with 20 bases between. The CDR3 spans 16 residues. CDR1 and CDR2 from the germline V gene are SGDLS and YYNGEE. CDR3 amino acids: CASSSPRKGVGNEQFF. In DNA form, the CDR3 reads TGTGCCAGCAGCTCCCCCCGCAAGGGGGTGGGCAATGAGCAGTTCTTC.

This clonotype occurred a few times. The chain carries TRBV20-1 and TRBJ1-2; 8 nucleotides agree with TRBD1. CDR3 length: 16 residues. The germline CDR1 and CDR2 sequences are DFQATT and SNEGSKA (reference sequence). V lost 0 bases and J lost 6; bases outside the gene matches: 12. The CDR3 loop is CSARDYSRGRQDGYTF. In DNA, the CDR3 is TGCAGTGCTAGAGATTACTCCAGGGGGCGCCAGGATGGCTACACCTTC.

The chain combines TRBV29-1 with TRBJ2-3; D might be TRBD2 (6 bases). CDR3 length: 14 residues. CDR1 SQVTM and CDR2 ANQGSEA come from the germline V gene. V lost 4 bases and J lost 3, with 14 bases in between. The CDR3 here is CSVGGHAGTDTQYF. In DNA, the CDR3 is TGCAGCGTTGGCGGCCACGCGGGGACAGATACGCAGTATTTT.

This clonotype was observed at least ten times. The V and J genes are TRBV20-1 and TRBJ2-5, with 7 bases lining up with TRBD1. The V segment lost 0 bases and the J segment 9 bases; nucleotides outside the gene matches: 10. Germline CDR1 DFQATT, CDR2 SNEGSKA (reference sequence). The length of the CDR3 is 14 residues. CDR3 bases: TGCAGTGCTAGAGACTTGGACAGGTCTAAGCCCCAGTACTTC. Protein product: CSARDLDRSKPQYF.

This clonotype was seen a handful of times. The V and J genes are TRBV5-5 and TRBJ1-3; a weak D match, TRBD1 (5 bases). V was clipped by 4 bases and J by 0 bases, with 14 bases between them. The CDR3 spans 16 residues. Germline CDR1 and CDR2: SGHKS and YYEKEE (reference sequence). The CDR3 DNA reads as TGTGCCAGCAGCCTCATTGGGGGACGCTCTGGAAACACCATATATTTT. Protein: CASSLIGGRSGNTIYF.

The chain carries TRBV4-2 and TRBJ1-6; no clear D gene. CDR3 size: 16 residues. Deletions cut 1 base from V and 7 bases from J, with 14 bases between. Germline V CDR1 and CDR2: LGHNA, YNFKEQ. CDR3 in DNA: TGTGCCAGCAGCCAAGTCGCTCCACCCGGGAATTCACCCCTCCACTTT. This encodes CASSQVAPPGNSPLHF.

The chain uses TRBV7-2 and TRBJ2-3; no clear D. There are 14 residues in the CDR3. V was trimmed by 2 bases and J by 4 bases, leaving 10 bases between them. Looked up from germline, CDR1 is SGHTA and CDR2 is FQGNSA. CDR3 region: CASSLIGPSDTQYF. The CDR3 region has the DNA TGTGCCAGCAGCTTAATTGGTCCGTCAGATACGCAGTATTTT.

This clonotype was counted between two and nine times. DNA of the CDR3: TGTGCCAGCAGCTTGGGACAGGGGTTGAATAGCAATCAGCCCCAGCATTTT. Translated: CASSLGQGLNSNQPQHF. This chain connects TRBV7-8 to TRBJ1-5; 10 bases are shared with TRBD1. The CDR3 spans 17 residues. The trim removed 3 bases at V and 0 bases at J, leaving 5 bases unmatched. In germline, CDR1 is SGHVS, CDR2 FQNEAQ.

The chain carries TRBV18 and TRBJ2-7; tentative D call: TRBD2 (5 bases). The CDR3 loop spans 15 amino acids. Germline V gene lookup returns CDR1 KGHSH and CDR2 LQKENI. V shed 3 bases and J shed 4 bases, with 16 bases lying between them. The CDR3 DNA sequence: TGTGCCAGCTCACCTGCCCGGGGTTCGGTGTACGAGCAGTACTTC. As protein: CASSPARGSVYEQYF.

The V and J genes are TRBV20-1 and TRBJ2-1; D may be TRBD1 (6 bases). Per germline, CDR1 DFQATT and CDR2 SNEGSKA (reference sequence). V gave up 5 bases and J gave up 15 bases, with 17 bases separating them. The CDR3 covers 11 residues. The CDR3 coding sequence is TGCAGTGCTTCTAAGGGGGACATCCCGTTCTTC. Residues: CSASKGDIPFF.

The CDR3 sequence: CASSSSDRGPETQYF. As DNA, the CDR3 is TGTGCCAGCAGTTCCTCGGACAGGGGGCCAGAGACCCAGTACTTC. V gene TRBV6-5 combines with J gene TRBJ2-5; 11 nucleotides agree with TRBD1. V dropped 4 bases and J dropped 4; count of bases not matched to a gene: 5. CDR3 length: 15 residues. Germline V lookup: CDR1 MNHEY, CDR2 SVGAGI.

This clonotype appeared many times. The chain links TRBV15 to TRBJ1-6; a possible D gene is TRBD1 (5 bases). This CDR3 region has 16 residues. The ends were cut back, 0 bases at V and 9 bases at J, with 15 bases in the middle. The germline V gene encodes CDR1 LNHNV and CDR2 YYDKDF (reference sequence). The DNA for the CDR3 is TGTGCCACCAGCAGAGATCAGCAGGGAGTAGGTTCACCCCTCCACTTT. Translating it yields CATSRDQQGVGSPLHF. The full variable domain, its missing parts supplied by reference TRBV15 and TRBJ1-6, is DAMVIQNPRYQVTQFGKPVTLSCSQTLNHNVMYWYQQKSSQAPKLLFHYYDKDFNNEADTPDNFQSRRPNTSFCFLDIRSPGLGDTAMYLCATSRDQQGVGSPLHFGNGTRLTVT.

This clonotype appeared a few times. V is TRBV30 and J is TRBJ1-2, with no clear D. V lost 8 bases to trimming and J lost 4 bases, with 14 bases between them. CDR1 GTSNPN and CDR2 SVGIG come from the germline V gene (reference sequence). The CDR3 sequence is 12 residues long. CDR3 bases: TGTGCCCGAAAAACAGTGAGCTATGGCTACACCTTC. Translation gives CARKTVSYGYTF.

This chain links TRBV5-4 with TRBJ2-7; D is undetermined. Per germline, CDR1 SGHNT and CDR2 YYREEE (reference sequence). The CDR3 has 12 amino acids. The ends were cut back, 2 bases at V and 6 bases at J, with 9 bases in the middle. CDR3 in amino acids: CASSFNNGEQYF. The CDR3, as DNA: TGTGCCAGCAGCTTTAATAATGGCGAGCAGTACTTC.

The chain is built from TRBV29-1 and TRBJ2-1; TRBD1 agrees at 7 bases. CDR1 SQVTM and CDR2 ANQGSEA come from the germline V gene. CDR3 length: 12 residues. V lost 4 bases to trimming and J lost 4 bases; unmatched junction nucleotides: 1. The CDR3: CSVGTGYNEQFF. CDR3 in DNA: TGCAGCGTTGGGACAGGATACAATGAGCAGTTCTTC.

This clonotype was seen a handful of times. V gene TRBV12-3 or TRBV12-4 combines with J gene TRBJ2-7, with 12 bases identical to TRBD2. The CDR3 loop spans 14 amino acids. The trim removed 6 bases at V and 4 bases at J, leaving 4 bases unmatched. The DNA for the CDR3 is TGTGCCAGCAGGACTAGCGGGGGAGAATACGAGCAGTACTTC. It translates to CASRTSGGEYEQYF.

J is TRBJ2-5 and V is TRBV15; the match to TRBD1 covers 9 bases. This CDR3 region has 15 residues. Germline V CDR1 and CDR2: LNHNV, YYDKDF (reference sequence). J gave up 4 bases and V 4 bases, and 7 bases lay outside the gene matches. The CDR3 spells CATSTPGQGRETQYF. The CDR3 DNA reads as TGTGCCACCAGCACTCCGGGACAGGGTAGAGAGACCCAGTACTTC.

The V call is TRBV11-2, the J call TRBJ2-7; D possibly corresponds to TRBD1 (6 bases). Germline CDR1 SGHAT, CDR2 FQNNGV. V was cut by 0 bases and J by 1 base, with 10 bases left in between. There are 15 residues in the CDR3. CDR3: CASSLEQGRSYEQYF. Written as DNA, the CDR3 is TGTGCCAGCAGCTTAGAACAGGGACGATCCTACGAGCAGTACTTC.